This is a list of T cell receptor beta chains from one sample in a study of shared clonotypes between healthy human individuals. TCRdb keeps only in-frame clones here, not all; method: immunoSEQ multiplex PCR. The sample shows about 2.1 million clones, more than 85% of them seen only once. The sample was naive CD8+ T cells from PBMCs. These receptor sequences come from a man between 18 and 35 years old in good health. Some clones in this sample may be carry-over from other donors' samples. Each CDR3 is given with its conserved first and last residue. The order of the fields is V gene, clone size, D gene, J gene, CDR3 DNA, CDR3 protein. A D gene is named only where the DNA matches it firmly. Only some rows state a clone size, as once, few, many or a class for expanded clones.

v_gene: TRBV10-3; abundance: -; d_gene: TRBD1; j_gene: TRBJ2-7; CDR3nt: TGTGCCATCACCTCGGACAGGGGATACGAGCAGTACTTC; CDR3aa: CAITSDRGYEQYF
v_gene: TRBV7-6; abundance: -; d_gene: -; j_gene: TRBJ1-1; CDR3nt: TGTGCCAGCAGCGAGGACAGAATGAACACTGAAGCTTTCTTT; CDR3aa: CASSEDRMNTEAFF
v_gene: TRBV29-1; abundance: -; d_gene: -; j_gene: TRBJ1-2; CDR3nt: TGCAGCGTCGGAGGGGACTATGGCTACACCTTC; CDR3aa: CSVGGDYGYTF
v_gene: TRBV7-9; abundance: once; d_gene: -; j_gene: TRBJ1-1; CDR3nt: TGTGCCAGCAGCCGAGGACCTCAAGAAGCTTTCTTT; CDR3aa: CASSRGPQEAFF
v_gene: TRBV6-1; abundance: -; d_gene: TRBD1; j_gene: TRBJ1-5; CDR3nt: TGTGCCAGCAGTGTTGTACAGGGGAGCAATCAGCCCCAGCATTTT; CDR3aa: CASSVVQGSNQPQHF
v_gene: TRBV5-1; abundance: -; d_gene: TRBD2; j_gene: TRBJ2-7; CDR3nt: TGCGCCAGCAGCCCTGGGACTAGCGGACTGTACGAGCAGTACTTC; CDR3aa: CASSPGTSGLYEQYF
v_gene: TRBV29-1; abundance: once; d_gene: -; j_gene: TRBJ2-3; CDR3nt: TGCAGCGTTGCAGTGGGGGGCGATACGCAGTATTTT; CDR3aa: CSVAVGGDTQYF
v_gene: TRBV7-9; abundance: -; d_gene: -; j_gene: TRBJ2-2; CDR3nt: TGTGCCAGCAGCTTGGAAGGGACCGGGGAGCTGTTTTTT; CDR3aa: CASSLEGTGELFF
v_gene: TRBV7-9; abundance: once; d_gene: -; j_gene: TRBJ2-7; CDR3nt: TGTGCCAGCAGCCCCATACTAGCAGGGTCCTACGAGCAGTACTTC; CDR3aa: CASSPILAGSYEQYF
v_gene: TRBV9; abundance: -; d_gene: -; j_gene: TRBJ2-1; CDR3nt: TGTGCCAGCAGCGTAACAGAATACAATGAGCAGTTCTTC; CDR3aa: CASSVTEYNEQFF
v_gene: TRBV6-7; abundance: -; d_gene: -; j_gene: TRBJ1-5; CDR3nt: TGTGCCAGCAGTTACTCGAAGGAATACGAACGGGCCAATCAGCCCCAGCATTTT; CDR3aa: CASSYSKEYERANQPQHF
v_gene: TRBV7-6; abundance: -; d_gene: -; j_gene: TRBJ2-2; CDR3nt: TGTGCCAGCGCGGGAACACTCGGGGGGGAGCTGTTTTTT; CDR3aa: CASAGTLGGELFF
v_gene: TRBV28; abundance: -; d_gene: -; j_gene: TRBJ2-7; CDR3nt: TGTGCCAGCAGTTTCGGGGGACCGGGCCACTACGAGCAGTACTTC; CDR3aa: CASSFGGPGHYEQYF
v_gene: TRBV6-1; abundance: -; d_gene: -; j_gene: TRBJ1-3; CDR3nt: TGTGCCAGCAGTGATTGGCAGGGAGCCGGAAACACCATATATTTT; CDR3aa: CASSDWQGAGNTIYF
v_gene: TRBV28; abundance: -; d_gene: TRBD2; j_gene: TRBJ2-3; CDR3nt: TGTGCCAGCCGTCCGGGACTAGCGGGACCAGATACGCAGTATTTT; CDR3aa: CASRPGLAGPDTQYF
v_gene: TRBV7-2; abundance: -; d_gene: TRBD1; j_gene: TRBJ2-7; CDR3nt: TGTGCCAGCAGCTCGAGAGCGGGGACAGGGAGGGGCGAGCAGTACTTC; CDR3aa: CASSSRAGTGRGEQYF
v_gene: TRBV7-9; abundance: -; d_gene: TRBD1; j_gene: TRBJ1-4; CDR3nt: TGTGCCAGCAGCTCCGGGACAGGTCGAGAAAAACTGTTTTTT; CDR3aa: CASSSGTGREKLFF
v_gene: TRBV13; abundance: -; d_gene: TRBD1; j_gene: TRBJ1-2; CDR3nt: TGTGCCAGCAGCTATAAGGACAGGGCCTATGGCTACACCTTC; CDR3aa: CASSYKDRAYGYTF
v_gene: TRBV6-5; abundance: -; d_gene: TRBD1; j_gene: TRBJ1-3; CDR3nt: TGTGCCAGCAGTGACAGGGTTGGAAACACCATATATTTT; CDR3aa: CASSDRVGNTIYF
v_gene: TRBV5-6; abundance: -; d_gene: -; j_gene: TRBJ1-2; CDR3nt: TGTGCCAGCAGCTGGGGTGGGGGTAGCTACACCTTC; CDR3aa: CASSWGGGSYTF
v_gene: TRBV9; abundance: -; d_gene: -; j_gene: TRBJ1-1; CDR3nt: TGTGCCAGCAGCCCGAGTGTTGTGGGGGCCCTAGAAGCTTTCTTT; CDR3aa: CASSPSVVGALEAFF
v_gene: TRBV6-5; abundance: -; d_gene: -; j_gene: TRBJ1-1; CDR3nt: TGTGCCAGCAGTTTAACCTACGGGAGGAACACTGAAGCTTTCTTT; CDR3aa: CASSLTYGRNTEAFF
v_gene: TRBV7-9; abundance: -; d_gene: TRBD2; j_gene: TRBJ2-1; CDR3nt: TGTGCCAGCAGCCCCGCTGGGGAGGGATTCGGGTACAATGAGCAGTTCTTC; CDR3aa: CASSPAGEGFGYNEQFF
v_gene: TRBV6-5; abundance: -; d_gene: TRBD1; j_gene: TRBJ2-3; CDR3nt: TGTGCCAGCAGTTACGTCTTAGGGGGCGGTGGGGATACGCAGTATTTT; CDR3aa: CASSYVLGGGGDTQYF
v_gene: TRBV5-6; abundance: -; d_gene: -; j_gene: TRBJ2-1; CDR3nt: TGTGCCAGCAGCTTGGTCAGTGATTATAACAATGAGCAGTTCTTC; CDR3aa: CASSLVSDYNNEQFF
v_gene: TRBV10-3; abundance: -; d_gene: TRBD2; j_gene: TRBJ2-1; CDR3nt: TGTGCCATCAGTGAGTCGAGTTTCCTAGCGGGAGGGAATGAGCAGTTCTTC; CDR3aa: CAISESSFLAGGNEQFF
v_gene: TRBV28; abundance: -; d_gene: -; j_gene: TRBJ1-5; CDR3nt: TGTGCCAGCAGTTTGACCCAGAAAAATCAGCCCCAGCATTTT; CDR3aa: CASSLTQKNQPQHF
v_gene: TRBV27; abundance: -; d_gene: -; j_gene: TRBJ2-7; CDR3nt: TGTGCCAGCAGTTTTTCCGGGACCCTCTACGAGCAGTACTTC; CDR3aa: CASSFSGTLYEQYF